Shown below are 13 T cell receptor beta chains from a single sample sequenced in a study of long-term antiretroviral therapy in people with HIV. An immunoSEQ assay, version v3.0, was performed at survey level. Method: immunoSEQ multiplex PCR; TCRdb's copy keeps in-frame clones and lacks some. This sample yields some 21,000 clones, of which around 90% are seen a single time; around 8.4% belongs to the top ten. The specimen comprised unsorted PBMCs, sampled 0.2 years before starting antiretroviral therapy. The receptor source for this set is a young man with HIV.

The chain carries TRBV5-1 and TRBJ2-4; a possible D gene is TRBD1 (6 bases). The CDR3 contains 15 residues. The V gene's germline CDR1 is SGHRS and CDR2 YFSETQ. The V gene lost 1 base and the J gene lost 5 bases, with 13 bases spanning the gap. The CDR3 here is CASSLKGHRENIQYF. The CDR3 nucleotides are TGCGCCAGCAGCTTGAAGGGACATCGAGAAAACATTCAGTACTTC.

The chain carries TRBV6-4 and TRBJ1-1; D is possibly TRBD1 (6 bases). The germline V gene encodes CDR1 MRHNA and CDR2 SNTAGT. This CDR3 is built from 14 residues. The ends were cut back, 3 bases at V and 1 base at J, with 9 bases in the middle. The CDR3, as DNA: TGTGCCAGCAGTGAACAGGGTGCGAACACTGAAGCTTTCTTT. Amino acids: CASSEQGANTEAFF.

This sequence joins TRBV5-4 and TRBJ1-4; D may be TRBD1 (6 bases). The germline V and J ends were trimmed by 4 bases and 8 bases, with 15 bases remaining between them. Germline values: CDR1 SGHNT, CDR2 YYREEE (reference sequence). CDR3 length: 14 amino acids. The CDR3 nucleotides are TGTGCCAGCAGCAACGGACAGCCCGGGGAAAAACTGTTTTTT. Amino acid sequence: CASSNGQPGEKLFF.

The chain couples TRBV12-5 to TRBJ1-2; unclear D gene. The CDR3 has 19 amino acids. Germline V CDR1 and CDR2: LGHNT, FRNRAP. The germline V and J ends were trimmed by 1 base and 1 base, with 22 bases remaining between them. The CDR3 sequence: CASGLEMGQPPNINYGYTF. For the CDR3, the DNA is TGTGCTAGTGGTTTGGAGATGGGCCAACCACCAAATATTAACTATGGCTACACCTTC.

The genes are TRBV4-3 and TRBJ2-3; D is uncertain. Germline CDR1 LGHNA, CDR2 YSLEER. The CDR3 is 16 residues long. The V and J ends lost 0 bases and 2 bases respectively, with 12 bases between them. CDR3 sequence reads: CASSQDRTTLTDTQYF. DNA for the CDR3: TGCGCCAGCAGCCAAGATCGAACGACTCTCACAGATACGCAGTATTTT.

This chain links TRBV27 with TRBJ1-2, with 11 bases lining up with TRBD1. This CDR3 has 13 amino acids. Trimming at V came to 3 bases and at J to 13 bases, leaving 7 bases not matched to a gene. Germline V gene sequence: CDR1 MNHEY, CDR2 SMNVEV (reference sequence). CDR3 sequence (DNA): TGTGCCAGCAGTTTGGACGGACAGGGGGCGGCCACCTTC. Translating gives CASSLDGQGAATF.

The chain has TRBV9 and TRBJ2-7, with 10 bases matching TRBD2. This CDR3 has 16 residues. Germline V gene sequence: CDR1 SGDLS, CDR2 YYNGEE. Trimming removed 0 bases from V and 1 base from J; junction bases left unmatched: 4. The CDR3 nucleotides are TGTGCCAGCAGCGTAGGAGGACTAGCGGTTTCCTACGAGCAGTACTTC. It translates to CASSVGGLAVSYEQYF.

The chain recombines TRBV7-2 with TRBJ1-4; weak D call: TRBD1 (6 bases). CDR1 and CDR2 (germline): SGHTA, FQGNSA. Trimming removed 2 bases from V and 4 bases from J, with 14 bases in between. The CDR3 is 16 residues long. CDR3 region: CASSLYYGGVNEKLFF. CDR3 sequence (DNA): TGTGCCAGCAGCTTATATTACGGGGGCGTTAATGAAAAACTGTTTTTT.

The chain uses TRBV5-1 and TRBJ2-2, with 8 bases aligning to TRBD2. This CDR3 has 15 amino acids. CDR1 and CDR2 from the germline V gene are SGHRS and YFSETQ. The junction had 6 bases not matched to a gene; V was cut back by 2 bases and J by 6 bases. This CDR3 is CASSLLAGRAGELFF. The CDR3 nucleotides are TGCGCCAGCAGCTTATTAGCGGGAAGGGCCGGGGAGCTGTTTTTT.

The CDR3: CASMEALGYNEQFF. The CDR3 DNA reads TGTGCCAGCATGGAGGCCCTCGGGTACAATGAGCAGTTCTTC. V and J are TRBV6-1 and TRBJ2-1; possibly TRBD2 for D (5 bases). The CDR3 contains 14 residues. Germline values: CDR1 MNHNS, CDR2 SASEGT. Trimming cost V 7 bases and J 4 bases, with 14 bases left between them.

This sequence joins TRBV5-1 and TRBJ1-1; TRBD1 matches 7 bases. This CDR3 has 13 residues. After removal of 2 bases from V and 4 bases from J, the junction contained 2 bases not matched to a gene. Germline CDR1 reads SGHRS; CDR2 reads YFSETQ. For the CDR3, the DNA is TGCGCCAGCAGCTTAAGGACAGGCACTGAAGCTTTCTTT. Its translation is CASSLRTGTEAFF.

The table lists this clone with a few counts. The chain carries TRBV11-2 and TRBJ2-5; tentatively, D is TRBD1 (5 bases). The CDR3 runs to 14 residues. In germline, CDR1 is SGHAT, CDR2 FQNNGV. With 3 bases removed from V and 2 bases from J, the gap between germline ends came to 10 bases. As DNA, the CDR3 is TGTGCCAGCAGCTTTGGGGCAGAACAAGAGACCCAGTACTTC. It yields the protein CASSFGAEQETQYF. Variable domain in full (rest from reference TRBV11-2 and TRBJ2-5): EAGVAQSPRYKIIEKRQSVAFWCNPISGHATLYWYQQILGQGPKLLIQFQNNGVVDDSQLPKDRFSAERLKGVDSTLKIQPAKLEDSAVYLCASSFGAEQETQYFGPGTRLLVL.

V and J are TRBV6-6 and TRBJ1-1; the match to TRBD1 covers 8 bases. After removal of 7 bases from V and 5 bases from J, the junction contained 9 bases not matched to a gene. The germline CDR1 and CDR2 sequences are MNHNY and SVGAGI (reference sequence). The CDR3 totals 14 residues. The CDR3 reads CASIGPRGLTEAFF. The CDR3 DNA sequence: TGTGCCAGCATCGGTCCCAGGGGGCTTACTGAAGCTTTCTTT.